What follows are 22 T cell receptor beta chains derived from one specimen sequenced in a study of shared clonotypes between healthy human individuals. Sequencing used immunoSEQ multiplex PCR; TCRdb keeps in-frame clones, though not all of them. The sample carries approximately 1.9 million clones, around 93% recorded once. Terminally differentiated effector memory CD45RA+ cells were left out of the naive CD8 fraction, which was CD45RO-negative and positively selected for CCR7. The specimen was naive CD8+ T cells from PBMCs. The receptors shown here come from a man between 18 and 29 years old in good health. Some clones in this sample may be carry-over from other donors' samples.

The chain combines TRBV4-1 with TRBJ1-4; D remains ambiguous. Deletions cut 7 bases from V and 8 bases from J, with 14 bases between. The CDR3 length is 13 residues. CDR1 MGHRA and CDR2 YSYEKL come from the germline V gene. The CDR3 coding sequence is TGCGCCAGCAAACTACTCGTTGGGGAAAAACTGTTTTTT. Protein: CASKLLVGEKLFF.

The J gene is TRBJ2-6, the V gene TRBV7-6; D unclear. V dropped 5 bases and J dropped 2 bases, with 7 bases sitting between them. The CDR3 length is 14 residues. Germline CDR1 and CDR2: SGHVS and FNYEAQ. In nucleotides, the CDR3 is TGTGCCAGCAGCCCTGCAGCTGGGGCCAACGTCCTGACTTTC. This translates into CASSPAAGANVLTF.

The rearrangement links TRBV11-2 to TRBJ1-2; 8 bases are a match to TRBD1. Germline V CDR1 and CDR2: SGHAT, FQNNGV. The CDR3 is 15 residues long. V lost 5 bases and J lost 2; bases outside the gene matches: 7. CDR3 region: CASSLGTGHNYGYTF. CDR3 DNA sequence: TGTGCCAGCAGCCTCGGGACAGGCCACAACTATGGCTACACCTTC. The complete variable domain, with remaining parts taken from reference TRBV11-2 and TRBJ1-2, reads EAGVAQSPRYKIIEKRQSVAFWCNPISGHATLYWYQQILGQGPKLLIQFQNNGVVDDSQLPKDRFSAERLKGVDSTLKIQPAKLEDSAVYLCASSLGTGHNYGYTFGSGTRLTVV.

The genes are TRBV6-1 and TRBJ2-4, with TRBD2 identical over 13 bases. This CDR3 is built from 20 residues. Unmatched junction bases numbered 14, after V lost 6 bases and J lost 0 bases. CDR1 is MNHNS and CDR2 is SASEGT in the germline V gene. CDR3 in DNA: TGTGCCAGCAGAGAAAAACCGGGACTAGCGGGATTCGAAGCCAAAAACATTCAGTACTTC. Translated, it gives CASREKPGLAGFEAKNIQYF.

The CDR3 here is CATSRWPGQGVLGGELFF. The CDR3 DNA sequence: TGTGCCACCAGCAGATGGCCGGGACAGGGGGTTCTTGGCGGGGAGCTGTTTTTT. This chain uses TRBV15 with TRBJ2-2; 11 nucleotides line up with TRBD1. The CDR3 covers 18 residues. Trimming removed 2 bases from V and 7 bases from J; junction bases left unmatched: 12. CDR1 is LNHNV, CDR2 YYDKDF, per germline (reference sequence).

This rearrangement joins TRBV11-2 to TRBJ2-1, with 8 bases identical to TRBD2. Germline-derived CDR1 and CDR2 are SGHAT and FQNNGV. This CDR3 spans 18 amino acids. The trim removed 5 bases at V and 4 bases at J, leaving 16 bases unmatched. The CDR3: CASSAGGQKRERYNEQFF. The CDR3 DNA is TGTGCCAGCAGCGCGGGCGGACAAAAGCGGGAGAGGTACAATGAGCAGTTCTTC. The full variable domain, rest sourced from reference TRBV11-2 and TRBJ2-1, is EAGVAQSPRYKIIEKRQSVAFWCNPISGHATLYWYQQILGQGPKLLIQFQNNGVVDDSQLPKDRFSAERLKGVDSTLKIQPAKLEDSAVYLCASSAGGQKRERYNEQFFGPGTRLTVL.

J is TRBJ2-7 and V is TRBV5-1, with D perhaps assigned TRBD1 or TRBD2 (6 bases each). The V and J ends lost 4 bases and 0 bases respectively, with 14 bases between them. Per germline, CDR1 SGHRS and CDR2 YFSETQ. CDR3 length: 15 amino acids. CDR3 nucleotides: TGCGCCAGCAGCCCCGTAGGGGGAGGCTCCTACGAGCAGTACTTC. It codes for CASSPVGGGSYEQYF.

The chain couples TRBV2 to TRBJ1-5; D is ambiguous. CDR3 length: 14 residues. V was cut by 4 bases and J by 2 bases, with 9 bases left in between. Per germline, CDR1 SNHLY and CDR2 FYNNEI. CDR3 nucleotides: TGTGCCAGCAGTGTAGGTTCGGGCAATCAGCCCCAGCATTTT. This codes for CASSVGSGNQPQHF.

In regard to this clone: At the DNA level, this CDR3 is encoded by other sequences in the same sample as well. The chain is built from TRBV28 and TRBJ2-1; TRBD1 might be the D (6 bases). The ends were cut back, 2 bases at V and 0 bases at J, with 8 bases in the middle. The CDR3 runs 15 residues. Germline lookup yields CDR1 MDHEN and CDR2 SYDVKM. The CDR3 reads CASSLMTGSYNEQFF. The CDR3 nucleotides read TGTGCCAGCAGTTTAATGACAGGCTCCTACAATGAGCAGTTCTTC.

CDR3 in amino acids: CASLREIRSPLHF. In DNA, the CDR3 is TGTGCCAGTCTCCGGGAGATTCGGTCACCCCTCCACTTT. The V gene is TRBV28, the J gene TRBJ1-6; no definite D call. CDR3 size: 13 residues. Trimming took off 9 bases at V and 10 bases at J, with 16 bases between the two ends. Germline CDR1 is MDHEN and CDR2 is SYDVKM.

The rearrangement links TRBV28 to TRBJ1-4; D is undetermined. From germline, CDR1 is MDHEN and CDR2 SYDVKM. V was clipped by 5 bases and J by 1 base, with 14 bases between them. This CDR3 is 16 amino acids long. The CDR3 DNA is TGTGCCAGCAGTGCCCGTTATTCTGGAACTAATGAAAAACTGTTTTTT. This translates into CASSARYSGTNEKLFF.

CDR3 sequence (DNA): TGTGCCAGCAGGAACATGTTAACTAGCGGGAGAGTCGATGAGCAGTTCTTC. This translates into CASRNMLTSGRVDEQFF. The chain has TRBV27 and TRBJ2-1, with 11 bases matching TRBD2. V dropped 6 bases and J dropped 8; count of bases not matched to a gene: 15. Germline V CDR1 and CDR2: MNHEY, SMNVEV (reference sequence). The length of the CDR3 is 17 residues.

The V and J genes are TRBV27 and TRBJ2-7; 9 positions match TRBD2. The germline V gene has CDR1 MNHEY and CDR2 SMNVEV (reference sequence). The CDR3 covers 14 residues. With V trimmed by 6 bases and J by 5 bases, 8 bases remained unmatched. The CDR3 bases are TGTGCCAGCAGGTCGCGGGAGGGTTTACACGAGCAGTACTTC. Translating it yields CASRSREGLHEQYF.

The V and J genes are TRBV5-4 and TRBJ2-7; 13 bases fit TRBD2. Trimming took 4 bases from V and 4 from J; bases not matched to a gene: 5. Per germline, CDR1 SGHNT and CDR2 YYREEE (reference sequence). This CDR3 has 15 residues. The CDR3 here is CASSPGLAGRYEQYF. CDR3 DNA sequence: TGTGCCAGCAGCCCGGGACTAGCGGGACGATACGAGCAGTACTTC.

This clone has a single count. This chain joins TRBV28 and TRBJ1-5; D is perhaps TRBD1 (5 bases). In germline, CDR1 is MDHEN, CDR2 SYDVKM. The CDR3 runs to 13 residues. The V end lost 5 bases, the J end lost 3 bases, and 8 bases lay between the germline ends. CDR3 in DNA: TGTGCCAGCAGTGACAGATACAATCAGCCCCAGCATTTT. Its translation is CASSDRYNQPQHF.

The V and J genes are TRBV20-1 and TRBJ1-1, with D possibly matching TRBD1 (5 bases). The CDR3 is made up of 11 amino acids. The V gene's germline CDR1 is DFQATT and CDR2 SNEGSKA (reference sequence). The CDR3 sequence: CRGPVNTEAFF. The CDR3 DNA is TGCAGGGGGCCAGTGAACACTGAAGCTTTCTTT.

This sequence joins TRBV9 and TRBJ2-1; D is perhaps TRBD1 (6 bases). Germline V lookup: CDR1 SGDLS, CDR2 YYNGEE. Trimming removed 4 bases at V and 0 bases at J, with 11 bases between. The CDR3 contains 15 residues. This CDR3 is CASSNRDNSYNEQFF. For the CDR3, the DNA is TGTGCCAGCAGCAACCGGGACAACTCCTACAATGAGCAGTTCTTC.

The J gene is TRBJ1-1, the V gene TRBV5-5; TRBD1 aligns across 9 bases. Germline CDR1 and CDR2: SGHKS and YYEKEE (reference sequence). The CDR3 is 16 residues long. After removal of 5 bases from V and 6 bases from J, the junction contained 14 bases not matched to a gene. The CDR3 nucleotides are TGTGCCAGCAGTCCACCCCCGGGACAGGGATTACCTGAAGCTTTCTTT. It specifies CASSPPPGQGLPEAFF.

Written as DNA, the CDR3 is TGCAGCGCCTGGACATCAAATGAGCAGTTCTTC. It codes for CSAWTSNEQFF. V is TRBV29-1 and J is TRBJ2-1; possibly TRBD1 for D (5 bases). There are 11 residues in the CDR3. V gave up 7 bases and J gave up 7 bases, with 11 bases separating them. Germline assignment: CDR1 SQVTM and CDR2 ANQGSEA.

V is TRBV6-1 and J is TRBJ2-3; D is perhaps TRBD1 (6 bases). Trimming shortened V by 0 bases and J by 7 bases, and 14 bases separated the two germline ends. The germline V gene encodes CDR1 MNHNS and CDR2 SASEGT. The CDR3 is 15 residues long. Written as DNA, the CDR3 is TGTGCCAGCAGTGAAGCGGGGGCTACGGGGCATACGCAGTATTTT. Its protein product is CASSEAGATGHTQYF.

The chain couples TRBV10-1 to TRBJ2-1; a weak D match, TRBD1 (6 bases). From germline, CDR1 is WNHNN and CDR2 SYGVQD (reference sequence). The V gene lost 6 bases and the J gene lost 9 bases, with 12 bases spanning the gap. This CDR3 has 12 residues. The CDR3 spells CASRDRTGEQFF. The CDR3 nucleotides read TGCGCCAGCAGAGACAGGACGGGTGAGCAGTTCTTC.

The chain has TRBV2 and TRBJ2-1; the match to TRBD2 covers 13 bases. The ends lost 4 bases at V and 9 bases at J; junction bases unmatched: 9. This CDR3 contains 16 residues. The germline CDR1 and CDR2 sequences are SNHLY and FYNNEI. The CDR3 DNA sequence: TGTGCCAGCAGTGGAGGACTAGCGGGAGTTTTCGGTGAGCAGTTCTTC. Its protein product is CASSGGLAGVFGEQFF.